This T cell receptor (beta chain) was captured by sequencing in a study of T cell clusters in autoimmune cytopenias. Multiplex touch-down PCR amplified TRB using TRB-A and TRB-B pools in one tube. TCRdb reprocessed the multiplex PCR reads, with one entry per CDR3 protein and no DNA. This table lists approximately 1,100 distinct CDR3 sequences. The CDR3 length is 18 residues. Germline V gene lookup returns CDR1 MNHEY and CDR2 SVGEGT. The study's findings and limits: TRB repertoire shifts in secondary cytopenia and chronic lymphocytic leukemia mostly reflected lymphoma, not autoimmunity. Primary autoimmune cytopenia patients appeared to lack physiological T cell clusters present in healthy donors.

With regard to this clonotype: Its cognate antigen is unknown.

Approximately 36,000 genome equivalents of blood DNA were amplified for TRB. These sequences were also reported in another study, on T cell repertoires in aging, cancer and after chemotherapy. That publication notes: Over several months to years, re-sampled healthy donor repertoires clearly shared clones. Untreated cancer patients had significantly lower blood TCR diversity than age-matched healthy donors.

The V and J genes are TRBV6-2 or TRBV6-3 and TRBJ1-1; the D gene TCRdb calls, TRBD1, cannot be checked with no DNA. The sequenced sample was peripheral blood. The receptor's source is a human donor in good health. CDR3 sequence: CASSYYGRGRAGGTEAFF.